This T cell receptor beta chain was identified during a study of cytomegalovirus exposure and HLA in healthy donors listed by TCRdb under 2017. For the study in its entirety: An earlier analysis of some 600 of the donors reported around 280 Gb of sequence data and 95 million to 140 million unique TCR beta sequences obtained from some 200 million T cells. Donor age, sex, ethnicity and CMV serostatus were collected together with the repertoire data. An earlier analysis of about 600 of the donors used high-throughput TCR beta sequencing to judge whether each TCR beta V gene segment behaved as functional or pseudogenic. Among the roughly 400 genotyped donors, around 81% belonged to the genetic ancestry cluster associated with self-reported Caucasian donors. Genome-wide SNP genotypes for about 65% of the roughly 670 donors were used in a later genetic analysis, which treated that subset as a discovery cohort. On average, approximately 250,000 unique TCR beta nucleotide sequences were sequenced per donor among 300 to 500 genotyped donors of the cohort, with roughly 18% of those sequences being non-productive. In addition to the first cohort of 666 subjects, a separate validation cohort of 130 or so different subjects was used. The study profiled the T cell repertoires of more than 500 subjects by immunosequencing and related them to cytomegalovirus serostatus. High-throughput TCR immunosequencing, statistical association of individual TCRs with disease status, and machine learning were combined to predict cytomegalovirus infection status. Class I and class II HLA loci were covered by the typing at four-digit resolution. Rather than using new phenotypic data, the later analysis identified candidate immune exposures from TCR beta sequences and from how often those sequences occurred across donors. In a later analysis, previously published TCR beta repertoires from 666 donors were re-analyzed and high-resolution HLA genotyping was added so that TCR occurrence patterns could be studied. An early release covering roughly 600 HLA-typed donors comprised approximately 290 gigabases of sequencing data and tens of millions of unique TCR sequences. Typing coverage differed by locus: A, B, C, DRB1 and DQB1 were typed in roughly 629-630 donors, DQA1 in about 500, DPA1 in nearly 610, and DPB1 in 472. The study was designed to test whether signatures of past pathogen exposure could be identified by cataloging public T cell receptors. All discovery cohort repertoires had been generated using a single sequencing platform. About five DR-DQ haplotypes were treated as single units for association and clustering because of strong linkage in the cohort. What the study reported, not specific to this receptor: It was suggested by the authors that the approach could potentially be generalized to other disease states and immunological phenotypes. Because HLA typing was unavailable for some donors at each locus, only the typed subset was used in association tests. V-gene and J-gene trimming of TCR beta chains was associated with a missense DCLRE1C variant in a later genetic analysis, and the association was replicated in an independent cohort. In an earlier analysis of some 540 of the donors, most TCR beta V segments appeared in productive rearrangements about 87% or about 30% of the time, broadly matching IMGT annotations. Over 15 rarely observed V segments, including chromosome 9 orphons, were excluded from the earlier analysis of just under 600 of the donors because counts were too low. While some public TCRs were present in many individuals, most TCR sequences turned up only very rarely across donors. Roughly uniform sequencing depth across donors was assumed in presence/absence analyses, although this assumption may not hold. Most CMV-associated TCR beta chains appeared to be HLA-restricted in a later analysis, and the HLA associations seemed to be driven largely by CMV exposure. A total of 150 to 200 TCR beta chains were listed by the study as associated with cytomegalovirus. A later genetic analysis reported fewer N-insertions in productive TCRs among donors in an Asian-associated ancestry cluster than the approximately 670-donor mean. In a later analysis, the rate of TCR association differed among HLA loci, with DRB1 alleles having the most associated TCRs and HLA-C alleles having the fewest. A further reported finding was that TCR beta sequences accurately predicted the HLA-A and HLA-B alleles for most subjects in the first cohort. The cohort was sequenced for TCR beta chains only, and without alpha or paired-chain data the features that could be detected were limited. According to a later analysis, parvovirus B19, influenza, CMV and Epstein-Barr virus appeared linked to several top co-occurrence clusters. Strong co-occurrence of HLA alleles, especially DR and DQ, made assigning TCR associations to individual alleles difficult. Some IMGT-functional V segments, including TRBV6-2 and TRBV6-3, could not be told apart with the 87-base-pair reads, so those segments were excluded. In a later analysis, HLA-associated TCR beta chains were found to be more clonally expanded and to have lower generation probabilities than equally common non-associated chains. In vitro tests confirmed that a few of the cytomegalovirus-associated TCR beta chains recognize cytomegalovirus antigens. The classifier was reported to diagnose cytomegalovirus status with high specificity and sensitivity in both the original and validation cohorts. The only immune exposure information available for the cohort was CMV serostatus. A cluster of highly shared sequence variants was judged likely to be a technical artifact of the sequencing pipeline. Specific HLA alleles were associated with over 15,000 TCR beta sequences at a false discovery rate of 0.05 in a later analysis. Correlated functional status among segregating V segments might reflect linkage disequilibrium, but an unknown experimental factor could not be ruled out.

CDR1 and CDR2 (SGHVS, FQNEAQ) derive from the germline V gene. The junction carries 18 bases between V and J, which are trimmed by 4 bases and 4 bases respectively. From its cysteine to its phenylalanine, the CDR3 spans 16 amino acids. The only DNA kept is the CDR3, 48 bases in frame from the first base. The cohort was made up of about 610 healthy bone marrow donors. At the time of sampling, every cohort member was nominally healthy, though immune exposures that went unrecorded were likely present. The donor was CMV seropositive and belonged to the group of about 290 seropositive cohort members. Each donor provided a peripheral blood sample, and peripheral blood mononuclear cells were used for TCR beta sequencing. Genomic DNA extraction from the blood cell samples was performed with the Qiagen DNeasy Blood Extraction Kit. Turning to this clone: The antigen this receptor binds is unknown. Base qualities are not provided; no much larger clone lies one nucleotide away.

The receptor library was made with the immunoSEQ multiplex PCR assay. The multiplex PCR relied on a mix of 60 forward primers for TCR Vbeta segments and 13 reverse primers for TCR Jbeta segments. Amplification of the CDR3 region of rearranged TCR beta genes was performed with a multiplex PCR assay on genomic DNA. Amplified TCR beta libraries were sequenced as 87-base-pair reads on the Illumina HiSeq System. Per the authors' processing: In a later analysis, 70 million to 95 million unique TCR beta chains were counted across the approximately 640 repertoires, and roughly 10 million of these chains were shared by at least two donors. To remove PCR and sequencing errors, raw reads were error-corrected and collapsed into unique sequences using a nearest-neighbor algorithm that merged closely related sequences. V, D and J gene segments were assigned by aligning CDR3 sequences to IMGT reference sequences. For a sequence to be retained, at least a six-nucleotide match to both a V gene segment and a J gene segment was required. A rearrangement was called productive if the CDR3 had no stop codons and remained in frame with V and J, and every other rearrangement was called non-productive. CDR3 was defined according to IMGT convention as the region running from the second conserved V-encoded cysteine to the conserved J-encoded phenylalanine. In an earlier analysis of more than 550 of the donors, sequences lacking an unambiguous match to a single V gene segment were excluded. An earlier analysis of around 600 of the donors classified V segments as functional when productive rearrangements were above 56.7% and as segregating when the standard deviation between donors was above 5%. A statistical classification framework was developed to diagnose cytomegalovirus status using the catalog of TCR beta chain sequences. V and J gene assignment, in a later analysis, came from comparing TCR nucleotide sequences with IMGT/GENE-DB human TR gene sequences. In a later analysis, CDR3 sequences and most-parsimonious VDJ recombination scenarios were assigned using the TCRdist pipeline. In a later analysis, each TCR beta chain was defined by its CDR3 amino acid sequence together with its V-gene family, and reads lacking a unique V-gene family were excluded. As a way to deal with suspected cross-contamination and a sequencing artifact, a later analysis dropped 450 to 600 nucleotide sequences that were highly shared and had low generation probability. In a later analysis, a clonal expansion index for each public chain was calculated from normalized within-repertoire ranks of inferred template counts. Generation probabilities in a later analysis came from a VDJ recombination model fitted to out-of-frame rearrangements, and those results were checked against IGoR. In a later analysis, TCR-TCR, TCR-HLA and TCR-CMV co-occurrence was scored with hypergeometric tests, and a repertoire-size bias correction was applied to TCR pairs. False discovery rates were estimated in a later analysis by permuting HLA or CMV assignments 20 times. A later analysis grouped co-occurring TCRs with DBSCAN, adding TCRdist sequence similarity when clustering within HLA-allele-positive subsets. Co-occurrence clustering excluded repertoires with fewer than 30,000 or more than 120,000 public chains, plus five with anomalous nucleotide sharing. TCRdb mirrors the immuneACCESS table, restricted to in-frame sequences. Some clones are absent from its copies; in checked studies, under half trace to an unresolved V gene, and the reason for the others is unknown. V, J and clone size are taken as reported in that table, and D and trimming were inferred from the DNA itself. The sample table contains fewer than 150,000 clones; only one count was recorded for roughly 74% of them. The ten most abundant clones make up roughly 6.3% of the sample.

Here the chain combines TRBV7-8 and TRBJ2-3; TRBD1 is perhaps the D gene, given 7 matching bases. This sequence was found in a woman in her fifties or sixties in good health and CMV-seropositive. Sequenced sample: PBMCs. The CDR3 protein is CASSSFRGVTPDTQYF. The sequence in DNA is TGTGCCAGCAGCTCTTTCAGGGGGGTAACCCCAGATACGCAGTATTTT.